This record covers a single TCR beta chain. The germline V gene encodes CDR1 MNHEY and CDR2 SMNVEV (reference sequence). The CDR3 is 15 residues long. Trimming took 5 bases from V and 5 from J; bases not matched to a gene: 6. TCRdb's table, derived via immunoSEQ multiplex PCR, lists solely in-frame clones and lacks some. The table shows approximately 60,000 clones, with over 85% occurring only once. This specimen comes from a study of OX40 agonist ivuxolimab in advanced cancers. The receptor's source is an adult with an advanced solid tumor such as melanoma, head and neck, liver or kidney cancer. The chain employs TRBV27 and TRBJ2-7; 13 positions match TRBD2. Material: CD4+ or CD8+ T cells sorted from blood, obtained in a trial of the OX40 agonist ivuxolimab. Written as DNA, the CDR3 is TGTGCCAGCAGTCCCCGTACTAGCGGGAGGGACGAGCAGTACTTC. This encodes CASSPRTSGRDEQYF.